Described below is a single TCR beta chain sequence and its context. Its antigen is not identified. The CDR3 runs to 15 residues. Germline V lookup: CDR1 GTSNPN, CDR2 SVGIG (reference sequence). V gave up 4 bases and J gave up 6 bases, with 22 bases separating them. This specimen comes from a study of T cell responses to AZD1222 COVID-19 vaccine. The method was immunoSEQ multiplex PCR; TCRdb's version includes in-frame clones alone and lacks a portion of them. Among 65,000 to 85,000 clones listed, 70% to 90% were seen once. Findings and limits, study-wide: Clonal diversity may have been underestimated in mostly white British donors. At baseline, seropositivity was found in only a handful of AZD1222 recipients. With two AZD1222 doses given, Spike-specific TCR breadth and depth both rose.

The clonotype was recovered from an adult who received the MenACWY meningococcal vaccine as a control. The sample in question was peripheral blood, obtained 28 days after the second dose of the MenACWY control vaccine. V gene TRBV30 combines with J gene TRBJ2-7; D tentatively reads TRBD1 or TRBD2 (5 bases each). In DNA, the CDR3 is TGTGCCTGGACCCGGAGCGGCAGGGTAGTTAGCGAGCAGTACTTC. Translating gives CAWTRSGRVVSEQYF.